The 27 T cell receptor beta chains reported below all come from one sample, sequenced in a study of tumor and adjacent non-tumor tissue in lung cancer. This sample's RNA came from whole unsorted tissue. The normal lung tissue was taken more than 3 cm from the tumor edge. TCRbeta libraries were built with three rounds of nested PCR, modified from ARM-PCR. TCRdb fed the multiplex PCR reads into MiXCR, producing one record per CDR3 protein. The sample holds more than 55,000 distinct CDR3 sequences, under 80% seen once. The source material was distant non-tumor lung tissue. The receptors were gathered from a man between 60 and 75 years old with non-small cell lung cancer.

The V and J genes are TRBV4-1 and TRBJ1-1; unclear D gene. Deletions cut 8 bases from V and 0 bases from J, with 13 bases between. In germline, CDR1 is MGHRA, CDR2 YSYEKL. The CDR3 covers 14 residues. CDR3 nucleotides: TGCGCCAGCGACCCCGGGCTAATGAACACTGAAGCTTTCTTT. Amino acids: CASDPGLMNTEAFF.

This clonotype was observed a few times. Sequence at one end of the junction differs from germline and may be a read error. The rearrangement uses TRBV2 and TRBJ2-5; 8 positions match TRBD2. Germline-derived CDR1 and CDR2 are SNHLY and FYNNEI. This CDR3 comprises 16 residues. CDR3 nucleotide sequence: TGTGTCAGCAGTGAAACGCCTAGCGGGCTTGGAGAGACCCAGTACTTC. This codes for CVSSETPSGLGETQYF.

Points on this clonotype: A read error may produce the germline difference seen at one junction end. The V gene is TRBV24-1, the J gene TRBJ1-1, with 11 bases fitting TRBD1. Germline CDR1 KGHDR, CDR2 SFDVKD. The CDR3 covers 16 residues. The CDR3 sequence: CATAEGTGGGGTEAYF. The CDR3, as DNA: TGTGCCACGGCAGAAGGGACAGGGGGAGGTGGCACTGAAGCTTACTTT.

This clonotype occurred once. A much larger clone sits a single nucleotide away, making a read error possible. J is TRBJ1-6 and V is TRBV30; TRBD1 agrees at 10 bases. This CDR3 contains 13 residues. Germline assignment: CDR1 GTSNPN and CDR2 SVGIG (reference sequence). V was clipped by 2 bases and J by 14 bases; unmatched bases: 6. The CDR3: CAWSPGQGSSLHF. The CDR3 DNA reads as TGTGCCTGGAGTCCGGGACAGGGGTCATCCCTCCACTTT.

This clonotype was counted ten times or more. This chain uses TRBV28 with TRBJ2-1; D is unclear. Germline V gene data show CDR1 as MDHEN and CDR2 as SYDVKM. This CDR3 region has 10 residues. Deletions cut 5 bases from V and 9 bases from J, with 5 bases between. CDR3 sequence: CASSRSEQFF. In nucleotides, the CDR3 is TGTGCCAGCAGTAGATCTGAGCAGTTCTTC.

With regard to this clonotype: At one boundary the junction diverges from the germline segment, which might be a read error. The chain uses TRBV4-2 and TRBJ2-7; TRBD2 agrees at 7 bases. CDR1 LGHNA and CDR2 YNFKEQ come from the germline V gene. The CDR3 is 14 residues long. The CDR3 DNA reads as TGTGCCAGCAGTCAAGAAGGGAGGGCCTATAAGCAGTACTTC. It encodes CASSQEGRAYKQYF.

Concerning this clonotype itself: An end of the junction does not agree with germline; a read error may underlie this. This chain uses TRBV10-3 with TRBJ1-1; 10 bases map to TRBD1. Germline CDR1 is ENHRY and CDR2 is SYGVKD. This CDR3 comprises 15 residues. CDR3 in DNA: TGTGTCATCAGTACTCCGGGACAGGGGAACACTGAAGTCTTCTTT. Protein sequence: CVISTPGQGNTEVFF.

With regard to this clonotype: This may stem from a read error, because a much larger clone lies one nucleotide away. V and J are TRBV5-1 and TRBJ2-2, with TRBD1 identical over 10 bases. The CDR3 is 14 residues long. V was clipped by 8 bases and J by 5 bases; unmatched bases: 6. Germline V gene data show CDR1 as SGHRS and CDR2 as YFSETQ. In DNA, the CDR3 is TGCGCCAGGAAGACAGGGGGCGAAACCGGGGAGCTGTTTTTT. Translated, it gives CARKTGGETGELFF.

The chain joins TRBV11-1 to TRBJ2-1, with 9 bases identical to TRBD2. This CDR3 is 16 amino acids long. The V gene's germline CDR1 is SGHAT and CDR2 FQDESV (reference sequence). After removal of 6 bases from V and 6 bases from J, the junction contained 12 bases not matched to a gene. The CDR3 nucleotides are TGTGCCAGCAGTCTAGGGACGCGGGGGGGTTCCAATGAGCAGTTCTTC. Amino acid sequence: CASSLGTRGGSNEQFF.

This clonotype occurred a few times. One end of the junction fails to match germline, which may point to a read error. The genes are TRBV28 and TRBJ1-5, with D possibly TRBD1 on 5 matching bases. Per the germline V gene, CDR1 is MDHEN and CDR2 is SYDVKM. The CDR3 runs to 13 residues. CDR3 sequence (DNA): TGTGTCAGCAGTGACAGAAGCAATCAGCCCCAGCATTTT. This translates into CVSSDRSNQPQHF.

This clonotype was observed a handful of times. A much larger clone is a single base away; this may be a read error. The DNA for the CDR3 is TGCAGTGCGTGCCCCTGGATCTCCTACAATGAGCAGTTCTTC. Translating gives CSACPWISYNEQFF. V gene TRBV20-1 combines with J gene TRBJ2-1; no clear D gene. The germline V gene encodes CDR1 DFQATT and CDR2 SNEGSKA (reference sequence). Trimming left V 6 bases short and J 0 bases short, with 12 bases between. The CDR3 covers 14 residues.

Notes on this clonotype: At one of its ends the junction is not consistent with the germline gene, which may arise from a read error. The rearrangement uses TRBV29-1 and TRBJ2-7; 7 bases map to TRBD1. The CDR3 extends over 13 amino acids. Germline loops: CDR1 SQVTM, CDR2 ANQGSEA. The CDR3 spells CSIEGGQVCEQYF. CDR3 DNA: TGCAGCATTGAAGGTGGACAGGTCTGCGAGCAGTACTTC.

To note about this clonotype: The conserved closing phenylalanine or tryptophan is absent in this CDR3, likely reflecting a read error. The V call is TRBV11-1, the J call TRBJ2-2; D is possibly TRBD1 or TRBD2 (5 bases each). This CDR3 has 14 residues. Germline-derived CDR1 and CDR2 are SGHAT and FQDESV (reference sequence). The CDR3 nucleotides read TGTTCCAGCAGCTATATTAGTGGCACCGGGGACCTGTTTTTA. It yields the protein CSSSYISGTGDLFL.

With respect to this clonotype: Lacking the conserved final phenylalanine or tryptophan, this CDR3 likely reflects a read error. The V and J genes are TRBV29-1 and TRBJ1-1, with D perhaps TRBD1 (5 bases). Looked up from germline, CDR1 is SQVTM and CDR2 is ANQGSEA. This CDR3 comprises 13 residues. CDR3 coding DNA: TGCAGCATTGGCGAAGGGGAGAACGCTGAAGCTTTCTCT. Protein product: CSIGEGENAEAFS.

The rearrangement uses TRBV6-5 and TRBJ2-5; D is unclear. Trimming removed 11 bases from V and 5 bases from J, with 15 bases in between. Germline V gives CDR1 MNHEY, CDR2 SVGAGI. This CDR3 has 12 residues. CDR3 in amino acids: CACASGDETQYF. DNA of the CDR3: TGTGCCTGCGCCTCGGGCGATGAGACCCAGTACTTC.

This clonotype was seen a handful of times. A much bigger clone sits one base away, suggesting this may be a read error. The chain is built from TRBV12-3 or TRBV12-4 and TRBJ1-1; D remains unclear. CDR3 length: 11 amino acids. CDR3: CTSSLGVVAFF. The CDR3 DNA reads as TGTACCAGCAGTTTAGGAGTGGTCGCTTTCTTT.

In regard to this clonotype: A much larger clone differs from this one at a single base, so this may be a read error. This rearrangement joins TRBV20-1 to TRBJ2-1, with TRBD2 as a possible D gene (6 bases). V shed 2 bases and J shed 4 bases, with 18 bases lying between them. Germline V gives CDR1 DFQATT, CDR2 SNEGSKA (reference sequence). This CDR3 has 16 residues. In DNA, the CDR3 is TGCAGTGCTAGAAAGAAGACCCCGGGGGTTTACAATGAGCAGTTCTTC. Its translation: CSARKKTPGVYNEQFF.

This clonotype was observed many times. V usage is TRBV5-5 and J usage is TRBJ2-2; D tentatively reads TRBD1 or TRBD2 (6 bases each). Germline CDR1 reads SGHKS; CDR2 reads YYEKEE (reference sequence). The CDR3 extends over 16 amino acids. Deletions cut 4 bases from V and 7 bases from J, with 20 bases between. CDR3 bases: TGTGCCAGCAGCCCGGGGGCGGACTCCTTCGGCGGGGAGCTGTTTTTT. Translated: CASSPGADSFGGELFF.

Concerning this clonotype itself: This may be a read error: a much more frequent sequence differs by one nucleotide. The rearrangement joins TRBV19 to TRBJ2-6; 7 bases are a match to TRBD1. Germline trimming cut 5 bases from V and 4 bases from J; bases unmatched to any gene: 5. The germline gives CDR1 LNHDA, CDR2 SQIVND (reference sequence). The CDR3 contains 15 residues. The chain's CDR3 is CASSGKGAGANVLTF. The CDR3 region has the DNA TGTGCCAGTAGTGGAAAGGGGGCCGGGGCCAACGTCCTGACTTTC.

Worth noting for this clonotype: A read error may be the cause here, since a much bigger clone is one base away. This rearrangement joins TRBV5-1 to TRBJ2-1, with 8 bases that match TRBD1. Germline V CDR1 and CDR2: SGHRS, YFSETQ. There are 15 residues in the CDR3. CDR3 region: CVSSLDGQGANEQFF. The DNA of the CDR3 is TGCGTCAGCAGCTTGGATGGACAGGGAGCCAATGAGCAGTTCTTC.

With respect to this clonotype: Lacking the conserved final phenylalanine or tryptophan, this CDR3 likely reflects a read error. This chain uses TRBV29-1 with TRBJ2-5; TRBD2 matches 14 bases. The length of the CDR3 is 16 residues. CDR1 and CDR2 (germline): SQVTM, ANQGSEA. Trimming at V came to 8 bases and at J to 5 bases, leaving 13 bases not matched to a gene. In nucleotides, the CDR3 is TGCAGCATAGCGGGACTAGCGGGAGAATTCGGTGAGACCCAGTACATG. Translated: CSIAGLAGEFGETQYM.

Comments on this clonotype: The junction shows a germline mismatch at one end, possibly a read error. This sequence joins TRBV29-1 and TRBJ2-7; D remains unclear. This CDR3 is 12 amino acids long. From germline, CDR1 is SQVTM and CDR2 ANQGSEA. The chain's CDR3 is CSAADFFYEQYF. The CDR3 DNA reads TGCAGCGCTGCCGACTTCTTCTACGAGCAGTATTTC.

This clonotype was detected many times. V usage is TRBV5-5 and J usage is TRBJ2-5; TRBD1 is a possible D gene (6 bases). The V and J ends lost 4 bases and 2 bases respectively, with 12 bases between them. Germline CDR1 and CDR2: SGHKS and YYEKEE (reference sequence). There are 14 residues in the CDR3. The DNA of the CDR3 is TGTGCCAGCAGCATAGGTGGACAGCAAGAGACCCAGTACTTC. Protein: CASSIGGQQETQYF.

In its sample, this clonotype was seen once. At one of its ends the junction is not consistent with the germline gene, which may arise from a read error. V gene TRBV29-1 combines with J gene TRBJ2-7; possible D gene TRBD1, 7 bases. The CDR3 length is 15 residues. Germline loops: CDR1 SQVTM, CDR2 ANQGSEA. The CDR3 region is CIVVGRGAESYEQYF. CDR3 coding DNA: TGCATCGTTGTTGGCAGGGGGGCAGAATCCTACGAACAGTACTTC.

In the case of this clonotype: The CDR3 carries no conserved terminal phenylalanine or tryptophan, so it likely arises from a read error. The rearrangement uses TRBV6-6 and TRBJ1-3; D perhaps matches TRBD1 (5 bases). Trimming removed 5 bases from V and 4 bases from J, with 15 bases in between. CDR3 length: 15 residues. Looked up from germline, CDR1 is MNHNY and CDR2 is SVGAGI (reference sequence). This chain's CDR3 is CASSLHGARGNTIYS. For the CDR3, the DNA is TGTGCCAGCAGTCTTCATGGGGCGCGGGGAAACACCATATATTCT.

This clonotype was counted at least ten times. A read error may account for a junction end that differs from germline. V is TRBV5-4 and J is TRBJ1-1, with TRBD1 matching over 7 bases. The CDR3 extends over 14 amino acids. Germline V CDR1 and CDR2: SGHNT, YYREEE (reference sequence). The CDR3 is CASTLDRMNTEAFF. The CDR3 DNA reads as TGTGCCAGCACCTTGGACAGGATGAACACTGAAGCTTTCTTT.

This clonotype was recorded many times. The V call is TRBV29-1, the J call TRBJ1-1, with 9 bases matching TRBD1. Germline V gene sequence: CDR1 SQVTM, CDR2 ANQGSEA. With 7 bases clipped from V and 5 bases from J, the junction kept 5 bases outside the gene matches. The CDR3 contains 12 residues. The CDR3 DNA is TGCAGCGCCCGGGGGACAGGGACTGAAGCTTTCTTT. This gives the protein CSARGTGTEAFF.